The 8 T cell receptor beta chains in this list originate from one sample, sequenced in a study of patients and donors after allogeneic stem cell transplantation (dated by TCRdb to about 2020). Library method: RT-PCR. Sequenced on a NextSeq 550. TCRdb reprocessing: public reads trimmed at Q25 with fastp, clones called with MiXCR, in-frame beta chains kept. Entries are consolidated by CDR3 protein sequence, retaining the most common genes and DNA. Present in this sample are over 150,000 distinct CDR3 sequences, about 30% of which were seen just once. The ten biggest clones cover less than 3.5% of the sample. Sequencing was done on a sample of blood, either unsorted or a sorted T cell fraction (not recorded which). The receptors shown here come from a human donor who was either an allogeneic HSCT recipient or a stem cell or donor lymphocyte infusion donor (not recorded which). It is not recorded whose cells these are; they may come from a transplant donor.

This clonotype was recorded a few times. The CDR3: CSVSRPTGGGGYTF. CDR3 in DNA: TGCAGCGTTTCACGTCCTACAGGGGGCGGAGGCTACACCTTC. The chain couples TRBV29-1 to TRBJ1-2, with 9 bases lining up with TRBD1. The J segment lost 8 bases and the V segment lost 5 bases, leaving 12 bases of the junction unmatched. CDR1 is SQVTM, CDR2 ANQGSEA, per germline. The CDR3 loop spans 14 amino acids.

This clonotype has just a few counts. The CDR3 spells CASSHRQGRHNEKLFF. CDR3 bases: TGTGCCAGCAGCCACCGACAGGGGAGGCATAATGAAAAACTGTTTTTT. The V and J genes are TRBV28 and TRBJ1-4; 8 bases are a match to TRBD1. With V trimmed by 6 bases and J by 4 bases, 10 bases remained unmatched. This CDR3 contains 16 residues. CDR1 and CDR2 from the germline V gene are MDHEN and SYDVKM.

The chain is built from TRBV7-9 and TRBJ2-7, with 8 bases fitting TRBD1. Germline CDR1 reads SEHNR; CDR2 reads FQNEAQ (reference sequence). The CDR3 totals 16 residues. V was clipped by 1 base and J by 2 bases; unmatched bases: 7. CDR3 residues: CASSLGPTGEAYEQYF. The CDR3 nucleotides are TGTGCCAGCAGCTTAGGCCCGACAGGGGAGGCCTACGAGCAGTACTTC. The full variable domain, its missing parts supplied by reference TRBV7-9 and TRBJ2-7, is DTGVSQNPRHKITKRGQNVTFRCDPISEHNRLYWYRQTLGQGPEFLTYFQNEAQLEKSRLLSDRFSAERPKGSFSTLEIQRTEQGDSAMYLCASSLGPTGEAYEQYFGPGTRLTVT.

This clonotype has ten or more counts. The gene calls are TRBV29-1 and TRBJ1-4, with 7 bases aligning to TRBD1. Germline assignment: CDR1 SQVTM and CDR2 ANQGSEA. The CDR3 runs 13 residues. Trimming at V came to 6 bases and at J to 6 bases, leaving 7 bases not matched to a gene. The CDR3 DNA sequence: TGCAGCGTAAACAGGGGTGGGGATGAAAAACTGTTTTTT. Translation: CSVNRGGDEKLFF.

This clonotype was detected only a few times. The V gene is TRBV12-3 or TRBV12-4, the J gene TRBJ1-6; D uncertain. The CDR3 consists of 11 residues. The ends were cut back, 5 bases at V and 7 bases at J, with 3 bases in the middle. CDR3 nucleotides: TGTGCCAGCAGTCGGAATTCACCCCTCCACTTT. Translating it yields CASSRNSPLHF.

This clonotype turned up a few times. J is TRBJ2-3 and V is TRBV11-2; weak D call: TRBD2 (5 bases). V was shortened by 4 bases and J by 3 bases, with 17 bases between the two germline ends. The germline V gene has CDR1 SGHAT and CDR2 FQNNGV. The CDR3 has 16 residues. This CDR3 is CASSSGTGSGTDTQYF. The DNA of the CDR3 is TGTGCCAGCAGCTCCGGTACGGGAAGCGGTACAGATACGCAGTATTTT.

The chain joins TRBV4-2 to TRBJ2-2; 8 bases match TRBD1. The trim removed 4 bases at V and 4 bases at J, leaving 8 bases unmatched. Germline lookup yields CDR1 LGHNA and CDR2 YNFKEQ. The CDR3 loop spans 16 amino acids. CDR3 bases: TGTGCCAGCAGCCGAAGACAGGGGTCAGGCACCGGGGAGCTGTTTTTT. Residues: CASSRRQGSGTGELFF.

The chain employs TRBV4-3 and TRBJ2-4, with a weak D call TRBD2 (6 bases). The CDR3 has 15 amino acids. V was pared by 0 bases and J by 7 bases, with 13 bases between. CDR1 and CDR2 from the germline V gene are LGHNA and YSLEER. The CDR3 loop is CASSQDGGSRNIQYF. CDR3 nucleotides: TGCGCCAGCAGCCAAGATGGAGGGAGCAGGAACATTCAGTACTTC.